This TCR beta chain was sequenced during a study of T-cell reconstitution after alpha-beta-depleted transplantation in children. General study findings and limits: There were reportedly several hundred expanded graft clones from which alpha-beta T cells came about two months after transplant. Surviving recipient T cells and thymic progenitors underlay high day-60 TCRbeta diversity in some patients. After one year, T-cell counts and TCRbeta diversity mostly came from new T cells.

With regard to this clonotype: The antigen remains unidentified.

V was clipped by 5 bases and J by 3 bases; unmatched bases: 3. This CDR3 has 15 residues. The germline CDR1 and CDR2 sequences are SGHRS and YFSETQ. It was with unique molecular identifiers that the TCRbeta library was prepared. TCRdb re-called the PCR reads through MiXCR, storing one row per CDR3 protein. The sample holds about 980,000 distinct CDR3 sequences, roughly 29% seen once. Sequencing used PBMCs, mostly from graft donor cells, obtained 360 days after TCRalphabeta/CD19-depleted stem cell transplant. The chain couples TRBV5-1 to TRBJ1-4; TRBD1 matches at 11 bases. This receptor was taken from a boy younger than two who had a stem cell transplant for SCID, so the T cells may come from the graft donor. The CDR3 region is CASRRTGGSNEKLFF. The DNA for the CDR3 is TGCGCCAGCAGGCGGACAGGGGGCTCTAATGAAAAACTGTTTTTT.